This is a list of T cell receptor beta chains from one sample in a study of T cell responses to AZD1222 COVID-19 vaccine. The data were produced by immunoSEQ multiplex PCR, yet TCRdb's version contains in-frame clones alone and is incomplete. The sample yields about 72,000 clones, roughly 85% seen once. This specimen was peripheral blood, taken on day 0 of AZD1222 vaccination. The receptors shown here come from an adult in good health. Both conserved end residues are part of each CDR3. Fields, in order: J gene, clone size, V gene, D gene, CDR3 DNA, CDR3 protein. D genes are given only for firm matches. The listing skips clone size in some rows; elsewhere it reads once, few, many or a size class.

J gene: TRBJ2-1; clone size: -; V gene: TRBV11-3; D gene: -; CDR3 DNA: TGTGCCAGCAGCTCCGGGGAAAGGTACAATGAGCAGTTCTTC; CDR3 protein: CASSSGERYNEQFF
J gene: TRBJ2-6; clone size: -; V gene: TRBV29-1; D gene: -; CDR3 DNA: TGCAGCGTTGGCTCTGGGGCCAACGTCCTGACTTTC; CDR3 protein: CSVGSGANVLTF
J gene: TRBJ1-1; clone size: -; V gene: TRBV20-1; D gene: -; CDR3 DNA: TGCAGTGCTCATTACAGGCTTGAAGCTTTCTTT; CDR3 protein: CSAHYRLEAFF
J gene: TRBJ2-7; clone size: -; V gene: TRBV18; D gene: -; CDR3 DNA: TGTGCCAGCTCACCCATCTCAGGGGGCACTAGCGACGAGCAGTACTTC; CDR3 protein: CASSPISGGTSDEQYF
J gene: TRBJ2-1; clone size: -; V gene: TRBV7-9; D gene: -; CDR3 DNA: TGTGCCAGCAGCTCAGACAGTATTAGGGAATTCTTC; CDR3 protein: CASSSDSIREFF
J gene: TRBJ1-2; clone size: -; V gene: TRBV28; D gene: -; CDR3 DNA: TGTGCCAGCAGTTTCAACTATGGCTACACCTTC; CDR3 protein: CASSFNYGYTF
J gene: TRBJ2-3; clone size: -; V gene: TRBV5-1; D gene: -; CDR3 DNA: TGCGCCAGCAGTCTGACGAGTGACTCCGGAGGAGATACGCAGTATTTT; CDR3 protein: CASSLTSDSGGDTQYF
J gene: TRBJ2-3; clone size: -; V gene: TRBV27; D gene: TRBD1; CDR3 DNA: TGTGCCAGCAGGACCCTACAGGGGGCAGATACGCAGTATTTT; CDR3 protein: CASRTLQGADTQYF
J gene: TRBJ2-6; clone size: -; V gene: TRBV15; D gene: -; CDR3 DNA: TGTGCCACCAGCGTATTATCGTACTCTGGGGCCAACGTCCTGACTTTC; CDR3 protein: CATSVLSYSGANVLTF
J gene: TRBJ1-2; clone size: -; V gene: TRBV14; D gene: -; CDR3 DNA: TGTGCCAGCAGCCAAGAGTTAAGCTTGGGCAGGGGAACACAAGACTACACCTTC; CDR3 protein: CASSQELSLGRGTQDYTF
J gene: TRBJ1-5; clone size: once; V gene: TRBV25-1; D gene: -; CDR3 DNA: TGTGCCAGCAGTGAAGCAGGCTATAGCAATCAGCCCCAGCATTTT; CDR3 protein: CASSEAGYSNQPQHF
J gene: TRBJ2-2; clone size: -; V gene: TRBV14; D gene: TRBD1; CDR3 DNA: TGTGCCAGCAGCTCCTACAGGGGGACGAACACCGGGGAGCTGTTTTTT; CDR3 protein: CASSSYRGTNTGELFF
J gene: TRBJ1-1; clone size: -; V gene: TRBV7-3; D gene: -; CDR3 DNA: TGTGCCAGCAGCTCCCTGGCAGGGACTGAAGCTTTCTTT; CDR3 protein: CASSSLAGTEAFF
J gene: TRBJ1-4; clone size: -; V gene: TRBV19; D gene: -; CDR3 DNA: TGTGCCAGTAGTATAGATTTACGGACTAATGAAAAACTGTTTTTT; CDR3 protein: CASSIDLRTNEKLFF
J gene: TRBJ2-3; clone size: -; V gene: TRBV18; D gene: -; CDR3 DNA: TGTGCCAGTTCCAGTTCAGATACGCAGTATTTT; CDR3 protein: CASSSSDTQYF
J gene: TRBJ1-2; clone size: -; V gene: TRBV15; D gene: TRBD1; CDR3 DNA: TGTGCCACCAGCAGAACTATTTCGGACAGGGACTATGGCTACACCTTC; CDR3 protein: CATSRTISDRDYGYTF
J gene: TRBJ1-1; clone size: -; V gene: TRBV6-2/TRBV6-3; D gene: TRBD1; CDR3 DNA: TGTGCCAGCAGCTGGAAAACAGGGGGCGCGAACACTGAAGCTTTCTTT; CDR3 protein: CASSWKTGGANTEAFF
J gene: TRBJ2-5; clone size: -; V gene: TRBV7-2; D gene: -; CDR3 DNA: TGTGCCAGCAGCGTAGACTCAATCCGGGAGACCCAGTACTTC; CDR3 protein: CASSVDSIRETQYF
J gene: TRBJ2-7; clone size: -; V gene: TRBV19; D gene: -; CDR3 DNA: TGTGCCAGTAGTCCAGGGCAGGGTCCCTCCTACGAGCAGTACTTC; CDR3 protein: CASSPGQGPSYEQYF
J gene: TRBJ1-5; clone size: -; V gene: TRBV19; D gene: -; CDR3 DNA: TGTGCCAGCTCCGACGAGACTAGCAATCAGCCCCAGCATTTT; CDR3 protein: CASSDETSNQPQHF
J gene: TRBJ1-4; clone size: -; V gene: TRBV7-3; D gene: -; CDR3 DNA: TGTGCCAGCAGCTTAAACGGGGGGCTCGGTGAAAAACTGTTTTTT; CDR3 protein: CASSLNGGLGEKLFF
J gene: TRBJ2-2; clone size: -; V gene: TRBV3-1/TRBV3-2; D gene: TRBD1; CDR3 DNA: TGTGCCACCAGGGACAGGGCTAACACCGGGGAGCTGTTTTTT; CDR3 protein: CATRDRANTGELFF
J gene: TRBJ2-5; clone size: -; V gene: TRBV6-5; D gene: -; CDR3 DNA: TGTGCCAGCAGGGTTCAGGGTTCTCGAGAGACCCAGTACTTC; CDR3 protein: CASRVQGSRETQYF
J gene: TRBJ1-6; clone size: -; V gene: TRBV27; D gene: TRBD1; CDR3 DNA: TGTGCCAGCAGTCCATCAACAGGGGAGCGTAATTCACCCCTCCACTTT; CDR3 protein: CASSPSTGERNSPLHF